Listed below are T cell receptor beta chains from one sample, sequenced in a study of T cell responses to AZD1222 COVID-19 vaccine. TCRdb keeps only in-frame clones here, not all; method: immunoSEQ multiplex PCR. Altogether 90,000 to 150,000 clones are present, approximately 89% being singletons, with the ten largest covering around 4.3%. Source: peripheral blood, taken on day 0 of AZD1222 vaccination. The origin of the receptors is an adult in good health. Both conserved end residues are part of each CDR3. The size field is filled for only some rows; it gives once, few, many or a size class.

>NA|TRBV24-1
CASGGIGTDTQYF
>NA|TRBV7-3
CASSLNQGGEQYF
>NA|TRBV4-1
CASRGGGNQETQYF
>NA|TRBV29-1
CSNGVGPGYTF
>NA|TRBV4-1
CASSQSQARGNTIYF
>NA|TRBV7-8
CASSRAGGGSTDTQYF
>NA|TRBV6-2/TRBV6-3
CASSDAGTKGGKLFF
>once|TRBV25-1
CASSAGSPSSYNSPLHF
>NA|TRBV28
CASSLSGGIYEQYF
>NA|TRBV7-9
CASSRAGSNQPQHF
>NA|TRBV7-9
CASSLAGASQETQYF
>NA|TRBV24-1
CATSDLGLNNEQFF
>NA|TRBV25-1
CASTSWGVMETQYF
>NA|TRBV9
CASSPGTGSPYEQYF
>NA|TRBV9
CASSVEDNYGYTF
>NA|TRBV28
CATASFGDGYTF
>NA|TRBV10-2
CASTGSGGYTF
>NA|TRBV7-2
CASSLGGTGVRVSEAFF
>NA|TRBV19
CASRHGGRIEKLFF
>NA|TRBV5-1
CASSQGDYGYTF
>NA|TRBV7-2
CASSLGQGFYGYTF
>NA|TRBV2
CASRPRRVRGNEKLFF
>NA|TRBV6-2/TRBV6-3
CASSYLRGGKDTQYF
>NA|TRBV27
CASRRTGVVAGYTF
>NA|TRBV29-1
CSVRGATYEQYF
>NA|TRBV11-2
CASRSGLTDTQYF
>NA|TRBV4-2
CASSQEGTADSYEQYF
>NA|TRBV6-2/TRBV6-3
CASSSTGVNTEAFF
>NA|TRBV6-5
CASKWWGMNTEAFF
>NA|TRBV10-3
CAIRGLAGGQDTQYF
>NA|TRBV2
CASSEQGGFNQPQHF
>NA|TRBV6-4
CASSEGDPNEQFF
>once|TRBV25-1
CASSDLGQGPNEQFF
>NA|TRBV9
CASSVEPENTEAFF
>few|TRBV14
CASSPTIGELFF
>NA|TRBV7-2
CASSPSLAGGYEQYF
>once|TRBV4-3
CASSQDRSVTNEKLFF
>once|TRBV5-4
CASSSPGPNTGELFF
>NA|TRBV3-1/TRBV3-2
CASSHGTDTGELFF
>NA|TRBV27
CASRGQARYSGYTF
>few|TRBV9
CASSVEGTGLGEQYF
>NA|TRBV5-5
CASSSTSNVDEQYF
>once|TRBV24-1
CATSDVGQYNEQFF
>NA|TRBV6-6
CASSPKTYRTEINYNSPLHF
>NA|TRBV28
CASRQSTDTQYF
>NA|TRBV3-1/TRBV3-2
CASSQDPGAGNTIYF
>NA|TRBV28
CASTAGQGAGQPQHF
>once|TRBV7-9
CASSRRVDTEAFF
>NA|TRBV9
CASSALTQVNTEAFF
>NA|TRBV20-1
CSARGRGLSTGELFF
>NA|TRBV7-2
CASSYRTGNEQFF
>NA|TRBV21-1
CASSRTSGDANTGELFF
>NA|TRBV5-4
CASSHQTARSSGYTF
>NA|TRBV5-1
CASSTWLAGFTDTQYF